A selection of T cell receptor beta chains follows, all from one sample in a study of T cell responses to AZD1222 COVID-19 vaccine. Some clones are missing from TCRdb's copy, which holds only in-frame ones; the method was immunoSEQ multiplex PCR. The sample holds 90,000 to 150,000 clones, around nine tenths seen once. The source material was peripheral blood, sampled on day 0 of AZD1222 vaccination. These receptors came from an adult in good health. Both conserved end residues are part of each CDR3. D genes are given only for firm matches. Only part of the rows carry a size: once, few, many, or a class if the clone is expanded.

>TRBV7-8|NA|TRBJ1-3|NA
CASSLGGGAGNTIYF
TGTGCCAGCAGCTTAGGAGGGGGGGCTGGAAACACCATATATTTT
>TRBV9|NA|TRBJ2-3|NA
CASSAGTDTQYF
TGTGCCAGCAGTGCCGGGACAGATACGCAGTATTTT
>TRBV7-3|TRBD2|TRBJ2-1|NA
CASSLLAGGYNEQFF
TGTGCCAGCAGCCTGCTAGCGGGAGGTTACAATGAGCAGTTCTTC
>TRBV11-2|NA|TRBJ1-1|NA
CASSLFQTNTEAFF
TGTGCCAGCAGCTTATTCCAGACGAACACTGAAGCTTTCTTT
>TRBV14|TRBD2|TRBJ2-1|NA
CASSHWASGGHNEQFF
TGTGCCAGCAGCCACTGGGCTAGCGGGGGCCACAATGAGCAGTTCTTC
>TRBV19|NA|TRBJ1-3|NA
CASKADLSGNTIYF
TGTGCCAGTAAAGCGGATCTCTCTGGAAACACCATATATTTT
>TRBV7-8|TRBD1|TRBJ1-1|NA
CASREWGGTGSSNAEAFF
TGTGCCAGCAGAGAATGGGGGGGGACAGGATCTTCGAACGCTGAAGCTTTCTTT
>TRBV11-2|TRBD2|TRBJ2-1|NA
CASSLVRGGRGSDYNEQFF
TGTGCCAGCAGCTTAGTTCGGGGGGGGCGCGGATCGGACTACAATGAGCAGTTCTTC
>TRBV7-9|NA|TRBJ1-5|NA
CASSLGGDYSNQPQHF
TGTGCCAGCAGCTTAGGGGGAGACTATAGCAATCAGCCCCAGCATTTT
>TRBV7-2|NA|TRBJ2-5|NA
CASSSGGMAGETQYF
TGTGCCAGCAGCTCAGGCGGGATGGCCGGAGAGACCCAGTACTTC
>TRBV10-3|TRBD1|TRBJ1-1|NA
CAISEGTAEAFF
TGTGCCATCAGTGAAGGGACAGCTGAAGCTTTCTTT
>TRBV18|NA|TRBJ1-5|NA
CASSPAQGNQPQHF
TGTGCCAGCTCACCAGCACAGGGAAACCAGCCCCAGCATTTT
>TRBV30|NA|TRBJ2-1|NA
CAWKSFNNEQFF
TGTGCCTGGAAATCTTTTAACAATGAGCAGTTCTTC
>TRBV28|TRBD1|TRBJ1-3|NA
CASSRTPDRGLSYTIYF
TGTGCCAGCAGCCGAACTCCAGACAGGGGGCTATCATACACCATATATTTT
>TRBV29-1|TRBD1|TRBJ2-7|NA
CSAGQGSYEQYF
TGCAGCGCTGGACAGGGTTCCTACGAGCAGTACTTC
>TRBV28|TRBD2|TRBJ2-7|NA
CASNDPRGNSYEQYF
TGTGCCAGCAATGACCCGCGGGGGAACTCCTACGAGCAGTACTTC
>TRBV18|NA|TRBJ1-3|NA
CASSLGQNSGNTIYF
TGTGCCAGCTCACTCGGACAGAACTCTGGAAACACCATATATTTT
>TRBV19|NA|TRBJ2-1|NA
CASSIPRSSEPYNEQFF
TGTGCCAGTAGTATCCCGAGGTCTAGCGAGCCCTACAATGAGCAGTTCTTC
>TRBV9|NA|TRBJ2-2|NA
CASKSGRQGVTGELFF
TGTGCCAGCAAATCCGGCCGGCAGGGCGTTACCGGGGAGCTGTTTTTT
>TRBV5-1|NA|TRBJ2-5|once
CASSPRGRQETQYF
TGCGCCAGCAGCCCCAGGGGCCGCCAAGAGACCCAGTACTTC
>TRBV12-5|NA|TRBJ1-3|few
CASAHGGTGNTIYF
TGTGCTAGTGCCCATGGGGGGACTGGAAACACCATATATTTT
>TRBV21-1|NA|TRBJ1-2|NA
CASSTGLASQSYGYTF
TGTGCCAGCAGCACCGGACTCGCGAGTCAAAGCTATGGCTACACCTTC
>TRBV2|NA|TRBJ2-5|NA
CASSPNRQETQYF
TGTGCCAGCAGTCCAAACCGCCAAGAGACCCAGTACTTC
>TRBV3-1/TRBV3-2|NA|TRBJ1-5|NA
CASSQRGISNQPQHF
TGTGCCAGCAGCCAAAGGGGAATTAGCAATCAGCCCCAGCATTTT
>TRBV2|NA|TRBJ2-1|NA
CASRVGGSSRHDEQFF
TGTGCCAGCCGGGTTGGGGGGAGTAGTCGACACGATGAGCAGTTCTTC
>TRBV2|NA|TRBJ1-5|NA
CASNSRWRAGQPQHF
TGTGCCAGCAATTCAAGGTGGAGGGCGGGACAGCCCCAGCATTTT
>TRBV20-1|NA|TRBJ1-3|once
CSALGNTIYF
TGCAGTGCCCTGGGAAACACCATATATTTT
>TRBV7-3|NA|TRBJ1-1|NA
CASSFAENTEAFF
TGTGCCAGCAGCTTCGCAGAGAACACTGAAGCTTTCTTT
>TRBV10-1|NA|TRBJ2-3|NA
CASGSTDTQYF
TGCGCCAGCGGTAGCACAGATACGCAGTATTTT
>TRBV7-9|NA|TRBJ2-5|NA
CASSPQAETQYF
TGTGCCAGCAGCCCTCAAGCGGAGACCCAGTACTTC
>TRBV30|NA|TRBJ1-5|once
CAWTVHKDQPQHF
TGTGCCTGGACCGTACACAAAGATCAGCCCCAGCATTTT
>TRBV10-3|TRBD2|TRBJ2-1|NA
CAISGGRGVWDNEQFF
TGTGCCATCAGTGGCGGGAGAGGGGTTTGGGACAATGAGCAGTTCTTC
>TRBV4-2|TRBD2|TRBJ2-1|NA
CASSQDGTSGSSYNEQFF
TGTGCCAGCAGCCAAGATGGGACTAGCGGGAGTTCCTACAATGAGCAGTTCTTC
>TRBV19|TRBD2|TRBJ2-1|NA
CASRWRDYSGNEQFF
TGTGCCAGTAGATGGCGGGACTATAGCGGCAATGAGCAGTTCTTC
>TRBV3-1/TRBV3-2|TRBD1|TRBJ2-5|NA
CASSQIRGRGETQYF
TGTGCCAGCAGCCAGATCAGGGGGCGCGGGGAGACCCAGTACTTC
>TRBV12-2|NA|TRBJ1-3|NA
CASRLVESGTGNTIYF
TGTGCAAGTCGCTTAGTCGAGTCAGGGACTGGAAACACCATATATTTT
>TRBV15|NA|TRBJ1-1|NA
CATSRDFGGAEAFF
TGTGCCACCAGCAGAGATTTCGGAGGGGCTGAAGCTTTCTTT
>TRBV15|NA|TRBJ1-1|NA
CATSGRQNTEAFF
TGTGCCACCAGCGGAAGACAGAACACTGAAGCTTTCTTT
>TRBV28|NA|TRBJ1-6|NA
CATERQANSPLHF
TGTGCCACCGAAAGACAGGCGAATTCACCCCTCCACTTT
>TRBV4-1|NA|TRBJ2-2|NA
CASSVTYTGELFF
TGCGCCAGCAGCGTGACCTACACCGGGGAGCTGTTTTTT
>TRBV28|NA|TRBJ2-7|NA
CASSLAYEQYF
TGTGCCAGCAGTCTCGCCTACGAGCAGTACTTC